This T cell receptor beta chain was retrieved from a study of response to subunit inactivated influenza vaccine (dated by TCRdb to the late 2010s). Regarding the study in general: The study used deep quantitative T cell receptor repertoire profiling to track responses to a trivalent subunit inactivated influenza vaccine. What the study reported, not specific to this receptor: It was suggested by the authors that each seasonal influenza vaccination may recruit only a limited number of new T cells.

Unmatched junction bases come to 5, with V trimmed by 0 bases and J by 12 bases. Including the terminal cysteine and phenylalanine, the CDR3 comprises 14 residues. Only CDR3 DNA remains: 42 bases, in frame from the first base. Via the germline V gene, CDR1 is KGHSH and CDR2 LQKENI. There are many counts of this clonotype. The antigen it binds to is not known. Nothing much larger sits one base from this clone, and base qualities are not available. The library was made by RT-PCR. The data were produced on an Illumina HiSeq 2500. Using fastp trimming at Q25 and MiXCR clonotype assembly, TCRdb reanalyzed the public sequencing data and kept in-frame beta chains. Each CDR3 protein appears once, grouped with its most common genes and DNA. For this sample there are fewer than 600,000 distinct CDR3 sequences; around 7.7% appear just once. Together, the top ten hold about 12% of the sample.

The specimen comprised PBMCs from blood, sampled around 2 years after vaccination. The source is a man between 50 and 75 years old who received an inactivated influenza vaccine. Donor details come from another sample of the same person, matched by shared clones. This chain is built from TRBV18 and TRBJ2-1, and TRBD2 matches 10 of the central bases. The nucleotides are TGTGCCAGCTCACCACCGAGCGGGAGGGGGGTGCAGTTCTTC. The encoded protein is CASSPPSGRGVQFF.